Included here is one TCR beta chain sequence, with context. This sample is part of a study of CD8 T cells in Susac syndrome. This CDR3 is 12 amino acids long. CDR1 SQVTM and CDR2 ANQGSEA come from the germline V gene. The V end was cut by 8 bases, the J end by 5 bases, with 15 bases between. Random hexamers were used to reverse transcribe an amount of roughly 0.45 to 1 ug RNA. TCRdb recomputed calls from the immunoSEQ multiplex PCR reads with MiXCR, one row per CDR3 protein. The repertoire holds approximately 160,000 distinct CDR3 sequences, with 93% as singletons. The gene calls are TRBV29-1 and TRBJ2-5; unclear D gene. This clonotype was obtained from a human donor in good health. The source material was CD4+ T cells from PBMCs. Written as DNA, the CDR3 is TGCAGCCACCAATCAAATGGGGAGACCCAGTACTTC. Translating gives CSHQSNGETQYF.